This T cell receptor beta chain was sequenced in a study of PD-L1 blockade in urothelial cancer (dated by TCRdb to between 2016 and 2019). With respect to the entire study: Every patient began therapy in the mid-2010s and was given atezolizumab 1,200 mg intravenously every 3 weeks. In the same patients, pretreatment tumors underwent whole exome sequencing and RNA sequencing in addition to TCR sequencing. The study, an exploratory multi-omic analysis, examined somatic, immune and clinical correlates of response to PD-L1 blockade with atezolizumab in urothelial cancer. Durable clinical benefit was defined as progression-free survival longer than 6 months, and TCR features were also tested against progression-free and overall survival. Twenty-five of 29 patients were identified as males with urothelial cancer of bladder origin, and a prior smoking history was reported by 18 of 29 patients. Some 30 patients had pretreatment blood TCR-seq, around 25 had at least one posttreatment blood collection, and around 25 had tumor TCR-seq. An ECOG performance status of 0 or 1 was recorded for the patients, and 0 to 3 prior chemotherapy regimens had been received by the patients. Blood samples gave median yields of approximately 130,000 T cells and over 80,000 unique TCRs, along with a median clonality of 0.080. TCR sequencing covered pretreatment tumor samples and matched, serially collected peripheral blood taken before and after atezolizumab treatment. Blood samples were analyzed 3 weeks after the start of treatment (second dose) and 6 weeks after the start of treatment. Roughly nine patients achieved durable clinical benefit and approximately 20 did not. Paper-wide results and their limitations: At 3 weeks after the start of treatment, tumor-associated TCR clones in peripheral blood had expanded more in patients with durable benefit (n ≈ 20, p = 0.022). A pretreatment peripheral blood TCR clonality below the median was linked to improved progression-free and overall survival. Because the sample size was small (n ≈ 28) and many of the analyses were exploratory, the results are meant to be hypothesis-generating.

As concerns this clone: Its binding antigen is unknown. No per-base quality is available; no much larger clone lies one base away.

Each PCR received spiked-in synthetic TCR analog templates so that absolute template abundance could be estimated from read counts. TCRbeta CDR3 regions were amplified from genomic DNA with bias-controlled V and J gene primers using the immunoSEQ assay. Sequencing of rearranged TCRbeta segments was performed at approximately 20X coverage. The paper's processing steps were these. Sequencing errors were corrected by clustering and CDR3s were annotated against IMGT to assign V, D and J genes. Out-of-frame and stop-codon sequences were excluded, and only productive TCRbeta rearrangements were used in downstream analyses. To compute clonality, Shannon entropy was normalized by the log of the number of unique productive sequences and then subtracted from one. Fisher's exact test with Benjamini-Hochberg correction, at a threshold of adjusted p below 0.01, was used to find clones that differed between time points or between blood and tumor. TCRdb mirrors the immuneACCESS table, restricted to in-frame sequences. Some clones are absent from its copies; in checked studies, under half trace to an unresolved V gene, and the reason for the others is unknown. V and J calls and clone size are copied from that table; D and trimming were computed from the DNA. Within this sample are more than 75,000 clones, with roughly 84% of them counted one time only. The leading ten clones occupy roughly 1.9% of the sample.

The sample's time point label is to be understood as: pretreatment peripheral blood. A cohort of about 30 patients with locally advanced or metastatic urothelial carcinoma, treated at Memorial Sloan Kettering on a trial protocol, was included. Peripheral blood mononuclear cells were collected pretreatment and during treatment, with between 1 and 8 total time points per patient. The Qiagen DNeasy Blood extraction kit was used to purify genomic DNA from total PBMCs and from tumor samples. PBMCs were collected pretreatment and during treatment, and were isolated and stored as previously described. The CDR3 sequence holds 10 residues, the cysteine and phenylalanine included. The read is trimmed to its CDR3 DNA, 30 bases read in frame from base 1. V loses 5 bases, J loses 13 bases, and the germline ends lie 14 bases apart. Based on the germline V gene (reference sequence), the CDR1 and CDR2 sequences are DFQATT and SNEGSKA.

The clonotype originates from a man aged 55 to 70 with urothelial cancer. The chain employs TRBV20-1 and TRBJ1-2; the D gene cannot be named for sure. Source: PBMCs, taken around atezolizumab (anti-PD-L1) treatment. The CDR3 protein is CSAAEVPGTF. Read as DNA, the sequence is TGCAGTGCTGCCGAAGTCCCAGGCACCTTC.